This entry concerns a single T cell receptor beta chain. The sample is drawn from a study of shared clonotypes between healthy human individuals. Replicate sorted-subset PCRs were loaded with around 210 ng DNA, 30,000 or so T cell genomes. Generated by immunoSEQ multiplex PCR, the TCRdb table keeps only in-frame clones and is missing some. The table has 500,000 or so clones, approximately 95% seen once; the top ten hold around 0.066%. Sequenced material: naive CD4+ T cells sorted from blood. Subset: CD45RA+ positively selected. The clonotype comes from a woman aged 25-40 years in good health.

The CDR3 DNA is TGTGCCAGCGGAGGTGGACAGGGTTGGTCTCAGCCCCAGCATTTT. This translates into CASGGGQGWSQPQHF. The rearrangement links TRBV28 to TRBJ1-5, with 8 nucleotides matching TRBD1. The CDR3 consists of 15 residues. Germline V gives CDR1 MDHEN, CDR2 SYDVKM. V lost 8 bases to trimming and J lost 6 bases; unmatched junction nucleotides: 12.